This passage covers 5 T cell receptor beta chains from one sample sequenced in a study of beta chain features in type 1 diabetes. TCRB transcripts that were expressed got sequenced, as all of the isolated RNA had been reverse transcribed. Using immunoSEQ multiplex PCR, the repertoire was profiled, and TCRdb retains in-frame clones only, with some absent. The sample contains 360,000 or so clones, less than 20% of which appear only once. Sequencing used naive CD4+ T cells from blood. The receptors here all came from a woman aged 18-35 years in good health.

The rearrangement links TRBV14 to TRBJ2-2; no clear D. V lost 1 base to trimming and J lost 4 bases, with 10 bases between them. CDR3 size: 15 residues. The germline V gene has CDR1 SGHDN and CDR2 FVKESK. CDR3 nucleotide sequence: TGTGCCAGCAGCCAAGTCGGTGTGGTCACCGGGGAGCTGTTTTTT. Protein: CASSQVGVVTGELFF.

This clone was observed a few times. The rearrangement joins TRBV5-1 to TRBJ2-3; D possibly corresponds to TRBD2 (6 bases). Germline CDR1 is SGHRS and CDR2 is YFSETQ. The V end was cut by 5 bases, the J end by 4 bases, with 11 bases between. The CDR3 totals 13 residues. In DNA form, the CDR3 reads TGCGCCAGCAGAGTCGGGAGTTCAGATACGCAGTATTTT. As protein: CASRVGSSDTQYF.

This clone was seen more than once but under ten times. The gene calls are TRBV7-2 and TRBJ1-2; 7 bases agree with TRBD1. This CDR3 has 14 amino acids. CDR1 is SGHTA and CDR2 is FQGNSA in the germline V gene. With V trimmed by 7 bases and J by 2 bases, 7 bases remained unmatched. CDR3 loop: CASNQDRRNYGYTF. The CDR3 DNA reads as TGTGCCAGCAATCAGGACAGGCGAAACTATGGCTACACCTTC.

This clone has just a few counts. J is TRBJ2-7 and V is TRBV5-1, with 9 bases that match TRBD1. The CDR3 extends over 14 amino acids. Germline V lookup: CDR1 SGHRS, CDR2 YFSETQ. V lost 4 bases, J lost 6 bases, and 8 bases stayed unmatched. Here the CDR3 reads CASSRTGEGGEQYF. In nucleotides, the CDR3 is TGCGCCAGCAGCCGGACAGGGGAAGGAGGCGAGCAGTACTTC.

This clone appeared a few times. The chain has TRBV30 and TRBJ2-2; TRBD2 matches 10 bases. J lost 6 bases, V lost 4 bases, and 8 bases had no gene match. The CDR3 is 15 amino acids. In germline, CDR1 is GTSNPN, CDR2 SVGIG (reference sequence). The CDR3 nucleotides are TGTGCCTGGAAGAGAAGGCTAGCGGGAGCCGGGGAGCTGTTTTTT. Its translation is CAWKRRLAGAGELFF. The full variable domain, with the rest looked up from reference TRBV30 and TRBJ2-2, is SQTIHQWPATLVQPVGSPLSLECTVEGTSNPNLYWYRQAAGRGLQLLFYSVGIGQISSEVPQNLSASRPQDRQFILSSKKLLLSDSGFYLCAWKRRLAGAGELFFGEGSRLTVL.